Listed below are T cell receptor beta chains from one sample, sequenced in a study of post-analysis software for immune sequencing data. TCRdb reprocessed the PCR reads with MiXCR, giving one entry per CDR3 protein. The table has about 760,000 distinct CDR3 sequences, 25% to 30% seen once. The sample consisted of blood. The receptors shown here come from a girl between 10 and 17 years old with multiple sclerosis. The CDR3 runs from the conserved cysteine through the conserved F or W. A D gene is named only where the DNA matches it firmly. Clone size is not always given. Where it is, it says once, few, many or a class for expanded clones.

j_gene: TRBJ2-6
abundance: NA
d_gene: TRBD1
v_gene: TRBV9
CDR3aa: CASSGTGAGANVLTF
CDR3nt: TGTGCCAGCAGCGGAACAGGGGCTGGGGCCAACGTCCTGACTTTC

j_gene: TRBJ2-7
abundance: many
d_gene: NA
v_gene: TRBV29-1
CDR3aa: CNIFFGTFYEQYF
CDR3nt: TGCAATATTTTTTTTGGGACCTTCTACGAGCAGTACTTC

j_gene: TRBJ2-5
abundance: NA
d_gene: NA
v_gene: TRBV2
CDR3aa: CASRTRLQETQYF
CDR3nt: TGTGCCAGCAGGACGAGGTTACAAGAGACCCAGTACTTC

j_gene: TRBJ2-5
abundance: NA
d_gene: NA
v_gene: TRBV29-1
CDR3aa: CSVGGGGQETQYF
CDR3nt: TGCAGCGTTGGCGGGGGCGGGCAGGAGACCCAGTACTTC

j_gene: TRBJ1-2
abundance: NA
d_gene: TRBD1
v_gene: TRBV12-3/TRBV12-4
CDR3aa: CASRITGERGYTF
CDR3nt: TGTGCCAGCAGGATTACAGGGGAACGCGGCTACACCTTC

j_gene: TRBJ1-2
abundance: NA
d_gene: NA
v_gene: TRBV4-3
CDR3aa: CASSQARVGGYTF
CDR3nt: TGCGCCAGCAGCCAAGCCAGGGTGGGTGGCTACACCTTC

j_gene: TRBJ2-5
abundance: NA
d_gene: TRBD1
v_gene: TRBV18
CDR3aa: CASSPQSGTGQETQYF
CDR3nt: TGTGCCAGCTCACCACAAAGTGGGACAGGGCAAGAGACCCAGTACTTC

j_gene: TRBJ2-4
abundance: few
d_gene: NA
v_gene: TRBV9
CDR3aa: CASSEGGQRGLNIQYF
CDR3nt: TGTGCCAGCAGCGAGGGGGGACAGCGTGGACTAAACATTCAGTACTTC

j_gene: TRBJ2-7
abundance: few
d_gene: NA
v_gene: TRBV6-1
CDR3aa: CASSDVGEYEQYF
CDR3nt: TGTGCCAGCAGTGACGTGGGAGAATACGAGCAGTACTTC

j_gene: TRBJ1-4
abundance: once
d_gene: NA
v_gene: TRBV7-8
CDR3aa: CASSKGGLEKLFF
CDR3nt: TGTGCCAGCAGCAAAGGAGGCTTGGAAAAACTGTTTTTT

j_gene: TRBJ2-1
abundance: few
d_gene: TRBD1
v_gene: TRBV9
CDR3aa: CASSVDREKQFF
CDR3nt: TGTGCCAGCAGCGTGGACAGGGAAAAGCAGTTCTTC

j_gene: TRBJ2-3
abundance: few
d_gene: TRBD2
v_gene: TRBV11-2
CDR3aa: CASRRFGREISDTQYF
CDR3nt: TGTGCCAGCAGACGATTTGGGCGGGAGATCTCAGATACGCAGTATTTT

j_gene: TRBJ2-3
abundance: few
d_gene: TRBD1
v_gene: TRBV7-9
CDR3aa: CASSSGTGVLDTQYF
CDR3nt: TGTGCCAGCAGCTCCGGGACAGGGGTGTTGGATACGCAGTATTTT

j_gene: TRBJ2-7
abundance: NA
d_gene: NA
v_gene: TRBV5-6
CDR3aa: CASSKQGPRYEQYF
CDR3nt: TGTGCCAGCAGCAAACAGGGCCCCCGGTACGAGCAGTACTTC

j_gene: TRBJ2-3
abundance: NA
d_gene: NA
v_gene: TRBV4-1
CDR3aa: CAGSQPLRAGRTDTQYF
CDR3nt: TGCGCCGGCAGCCAGCCCCTTAGAGCGGGTCGCACAGATACGCAGTATTTT

j_gene: TRBJ2-4
abundance: NA
d_gene: NA
v_gene: TRBV24-1
CDR3aa: CATSDFLGGIQYF
CDR3nt: TGTGCCACCAGTGATTTTCTCGGTGGCATTCAGTACTTC

j_gene: TRBJ1-2
abundance: NA
d_gene: NA
v_gene: TRBV20-1
CDR3aa: CSARFLGTGGYTF
CDR3nt: TGCAGTGCTAGGTTCTTAGGTACGGGAGGCTACACCTTC

j_gene: TRBJ1-1
abundance: NA
d_gene: NA
v_gene: TRBV28
CDR3aa: CASSLPRGRGAEAFF
CDR3nt: TGTGCCAGCAGTTTACCCCGGGGCAGAGGCGCTGAAGCTTTCTTT

j_gene: TRBJ2-3
abundance: many
d_gene: TRBD1
v_gene: TRBV5-1
CDR3aa: CASSAQQGTDTQYF
CDR3nt: TGCGCCAGCAGCGCCCAACAGGGGACAGATACGCAGTATTTT

j_gene: TRBJ2-7
abundance: many
d_gene: TRBD2
v_gene: TRBV29-1
CDR3aa: CSAQKPPAGGPREQYF
CDR3nt: TGCAGCGCCCAGAAGCCCCCAGCGGGAGGGCCTCGCGAGCAGTACTTC

j_gene: TRBJ2-1
abundance: NA
d_gene: TRBD2
v_gene: TRBV20-1
CDR3aa: CSAESSGSRSEQFF
CDR3nt: TGCAGTGCTGAATCTAGCGGGAGTCGGTCCGAGCAGTTCTTC

j_gene: TRBJ2-3
abundance: few
d_gene: TRBD2
v_gene: TRBV2
CDR3aa: CATISSGRADTQYF
CDR3nt: TGTGCCACCATCTCTAGCGGGAGAGCTGATACGCAGTATTTT

j_gene: TRBJ2-1
abundance: NA
d_gene: TRBD2
v_gene: TRBV7-2
CDR3aa: CASSLAGTSGTYNEQFF
CDR3nt: TGTGCCAGCAGCTTAGCAGGGACTAGCGGGACCTACAATGAGCAGTTCTTC

j_gene: TRBJ1-1
abundance: few
d_gene: TRBD1
v_gene: TRBV5-1
CDR3aa: CASSTGTGGTEAFF
CDR3nt: TGCGCCAGCAGCACTGGGACAGGAGGGACTGAAGCTTTCTTT

j_gene: TRBJ1-2
abundance: NA
d_gene: NA
v_gene: TRBV6-6
CDR3aa: CASSLTLGGKGGYTF
CDR3nt: TGTGCCAGCAGCCTAACGCTTGGGGGTAAAGGCGGCTACACCTTC

j_gene: TRBJ2-3
abundance: NA
d_gene: TRBD2
v_gene: TRBV2
CDR3aa: CASPLAGSTDTQYF
CDR3nt: TGTGCCAGCCCCCTAGCGGGGTCCACAGATACGCAGTATTTT

j_gene: TRBJ1-1
abundance: few
d_gene: NA
v_gene: TRBV6-6
CDR3aa: CASSYLTGLNTEAFF
CDR3nt: TGTGCCAGCAGTTATCTTACAGGGTTGAACACTGAAGCTTTCTTT

j_gene: TRBJ2-3
abundance: few
d_gene: NA
v_gene: TRBV28
CDR3aa: CASSLGAGVADTQYF
CDR3nt: TGTGCCAGCAGTTTAGGGGCAGGGGTCGCAGATACGCAGTATTTT

j_gene: TRBJ2-1
abundance: NA
d_gene: TRBD2
v_gene: TRBV9
CDR3aa: CASSVDRLAAYNEQFF
CDR3nt: TGTGCCAGCAGCGTTGACCGGCTAGCGGCTTACAATGAGCAGTTCTTC

j_gene: TRBJ2-5
abundance: NA
d_gene: NA
v_gene: TRBV28
CDR3aa: CASSLAAGRAETQYF
CDR3nt: TGTGCCAGCAGTTTAGCGGCAGGGAGAGCAGAGACCCAGTACTTC

j_gene: TRBJ2-7
abundance: NA
d_gene: TRBD2
v_gene: TRBV19
CDR3aa: CASSIDLAGASYEQYF
CDR3nt: TGTGCCAGTAGTATAGATCTGGCGGGAGCCTCCTACGAGCAGTACTTC

j_gene: TRBJ1-2
abundance: few
d_gene: TRBD1
v_gene: TRBV5-1
CDR3aa: CASSSGQGQYGYTF
CDR3nt: TGCGCCAGCAGCAGTGGACAGGGACAATATGGCTACACCTTC

j_gene: TRBJ1-5
abundance: NA
d_gene: NA
v_gene: TRBV20-1
CDR3aa: CSAGNQPQHF
CDR3nt: TGCAGTGCCGGAAATCAGCCCCAGCATTTT

j_gene: TRBJ1-1
abundance: NA
d_gene: NA
v_gene: TRBV20-1
CDR3aa: CSAVQGNTEAFF
CDR3nt: TGCAGTGCCGTTCAGGGAAACACTGAAGCTTTCTTT

j_gene: TRBJ2-3
abundance: few
d_gene: TRBD1
v_gene: TRBV24-1
CDR3aa: CATSDSGQGTDTQYF
CDR3nt: TGTGCCACCAGTGATTCGGGACAGGGGACAGATACGCAGTATTTT

j_gene: TRBJ2-7
abundance: NA
d_gene: TRBD2
v_gene: TRBV20-1
CDR3aa: CSASRSGRRYEQYF
CDR3nt: TGCAGTGCTAGCCGAAGCGGGAGGAGGTACGAGCAGTACTTC

j_gene: TRBJ2-7
abundance: few
d_gene: TRBD1
v_gene: TRBV5-1
CDR3aa: CASSLGTGTAYEQYF
CDR3nt: TGCGCCAGCAGCTTGGGGACAGGGACGGCCTACGAGCAGTACTTC

j_gene: TRBJ2-3
abundance: few
d_gene: NA
v_gene: TRBV7-9
CDR3aa: CASSLQSGKADTQYF
CDR3nt: TGTGCCAGCAGCTTACAGTCTGGGAAGGCAGATACGCAGTATTTT